This record concerns one TCR beta chain sequence. The data derive from a study of blood T cell repertoires in COVID-19. Across the whole study: The United States, Italy and Spain provided the acute and convalescent COVID-19 samples. PBMCs, B-cell-depleted T cells, or T cells were the source of the cDNA or gDNA that made up the material.

Under the authors' procedure: Nucleated cell number was recorded as an estimate derived from reference gene primer amplification. The table came from immunoSEQ multiplex PCR; TCRdb's copy has only in-frame clones and leaves some out. That table is the source of V, J and clone size, and D and trimming were worked out from the DNA. The repertoire holds a few hundred thousand clones, with about 86% as singletons. With V trimmed by 3 bases and J by 7 bases, 6 bases remained unmatched. Germline assignment: CDR1 SGHNT and CDR2 YYREEE (reference sequence). The CDR3 has 13 residues. The clonotype was recovered from a woman aged 25-40 years who had recovered from COVID-19. Material for sequencing was peripheral blood. The gene calls are TRBV5-4 and TRBJ1-1; TRBD1 matches at 7 bases. The chain's CDR3 is CASSSLGQFEAFF. The CDR3 DNA sequence: TGTGCCAGCAGCTCGCTGGGACAGTTTGAAGCTTTCTTT.